This T cell receptor (beta chain) was sequenced for a study of human T cells and chemical hapten exposure. Findings and limits, study-wide: Sensitizing with DPC caused no change in TCRs above 1 in 1000 frequency.

Germline CDR1 and CDR2: MNHEY and SVGEGT. V was shortened by 5 bases and J by 7 bases, with 21 bases between the two germline ends. The CDR3 is 15 residues long. Ten or more counts support this clonotype. Its antigen is currently unknown. Described time point: pre-sensitization, week 0. The treatment denotes: therapeutic diphenylcyclopropenone sensitization with weekly scalp DPC. TCRdb reprocessed the RACE reads via MiXCR and lists one record per CDR3 protein. The sample includes a few hundred thousand distinct CDR3 sequences, approximately 5.8% of them seen just once. The material sequenced was whole blood, taken in connection with sensitization to the hapten diphenylcyclopropenone (DPC). The chain uses TRBV6-2 or TRBV6-3 and TRBJ2-7; no clear D gene. This clonotype was obtained from a woman aged 18-29 years with alopecia areata. Some clones in this sample may be carry-over from other donors' samples. In DNA form, the CDR3 reads TGTGCCAGCAGTCGGCCCTCACGGGCTGCTGAGGAGCAGTACTTC. Protein sequence: CASSRPSRAAEEQYF.